A selection of T cell receptor beta chains follows, all from one sample in a study of beta chain features in type 1 diabetes. Some clones are missing from TCRdb's copy, which holds only in-frame ones; the method was immunoSEQ multiplex PCR. The table includes 95,000 to 110,000 clones, under 30% detected once. Material: central memory CD4+ T cells from blood. The receptor set was obtained from a young woman with type 1 diabetes. The CDR3 runs from the conserved cysteine through the conserved F or W. The order of the fields is V gene, CDR3 protein.

V: TRBV19
CDR3: CASSIRQGDTEAFF

V: TRBV4-3
CDR3: CASSLYPSGTSTDTQYF

V: TRBV9
CDR3: CASSTRDLIAGELFF

V: TRBV10-2
CDR3: CHEQVDFGYEQYF

V: TRBV7-2
CDR3: CASSLPGTTEAFF

V: TRBV5-1
CDR3: CASSLGQVYSNQPQHF

V: TRBV5-1
CDR3: CASIGLAGYNEQFF

V: TRBV23-1
CDR3: CASSQSGTTYGYTF

V: TRBV6-1
CDR3: CASSGGTGGEAFF

V: TRBV7-9
CDR3: CASSFGTGDQPQHF

V: TRBV2
CDR3: CASSLQSLDGYTF

V: TRBV27
CDR3: CASSSPTSGGTYEQYF

V: TRBV6-6
CDR3: CASRPTGFNQPQHF

V: TRBV2
CDR3: CASRLTGGYNEQFF

V: TRBV7-2
CDR3: CASSPQGGVRGGEQFF

V: TRBV6-1
CDR3: CASSPPQLAKNIQYF

V: TRBV28
CDR3: CASSLYPGSYNEQFF

V: TRBV18
CDR3: CASSPGGMNTEAFF

V: TRBV21-1
CDR3: CASSPRQNNQPQHF

V: TRBV27
CDR3: CASSLESSGRVTQYF

V: TRBV5-6
CDR3: CASSFQAQGAGYTF

V: TRBV19
CDR3: CASSNGQMLSSYNEQFF

V: TRBV27
CDR3: CASRPLSTDTQYF

V: TRBV2
CDR3: CASSQIAGETQYF

V: TRBV27
CDR3: CASSLQVRTSYNEQFF